This T cell receptor beta chain is from a study of T cells expressing NK-cell markers. Study-level points and caveats: In a handful of donors, dominant clonotypes made up about 28.3-65% of CD3+CD56-NKG2C+ cells.

This CDR3 is built from 14 residues. Germline loops: CDR1 MNHEY, CDR2 SVGAGI. In regard to this clonotype: The target antigen is unknown.

A 5'RACE template switching approach incorporating UMIs was used to make TCR beta cDNA. TCRdb reworked the 5' RACE reads into one entry per CDR3 protein, no DNA. Its clone listing holds some 460,000 distinct CDR3 sequences. Source material: blood T cells: a sorted CD56 or NKG2C T cell subset, CD4+ or CD8+ T cells, or bulk PBMC T cells (not recorded which). The TCR was taken from a woman in her 50s in good health. The chain links TRBV6-5 to TRBJ2-5. CDR3 protein: CASRAQPTSETQYF.